This is a list of T cell receptor beta chains from one sample in a study of blood T cell repertoires in COVID-19. Sequencing was performed with immunoSEQ multiplex PCR; in TCRdb, only in-frame clones are kept and a portion is missing. The sample contains under 200,000 clones, over 70% of which appear only once. Sample: PBMCs or T cells enriched from blood (not recorded which). The receptor set was obtained from a man in his fifties who had recovered from COVID-19. CDR3s include the opening cysteine and the closing phenylalanine or tryptophan. A D gene is named only where the DNA matches it firmly. A clone size is listed for some rows: how often the clone was seen (once, few, many), or a class if it is expanded.

size: -
D: -
V: TRBV5-8
J: TRBJ2-7
CDR3: CASSLSGAGLNEQYF
DNA: TGTGCCAGCAGCTTGAGTGGGGCAGGGCTGAACGAGCAGTACTTC

size: -
D: -
V: TRBV7-9
J: TRBJ2-7
CDR3: CASRPGGQKYEQYF
DNA: TGTGCCAGCCGACCTGGGGGACAAAAGTACGAGCAGTACTTC

size: -
D: -
V: TRBV13
J: TRBJ1-2
CDR3: CASSASRGNYGYTF
DNA: TGTGCCAGCAGCGCCTCCAGGGGAAACTATGGCTACACCTTC

size: -
D: -
V: TRBV29-1
J: TRBJ2-1
CDR3: CSVEDGGPQFF
DNA: TGCAGCGTTGAAGACGGGGGGCCTCAGTTCTTC

size: -
D: -
V: TRBV12-3/TRBV12-4
J: TRBJ1-5
CDR3: CASARGGNQPQHF
DNA: TGTGCCAGCGCTAGGGGGGGGAATCAGCCCCAGCATTTT

size: -
D: -
V: TRBV7-7
J: TRBJ2-2
CDR3: CASSPGQGNANTGELFF
DNA: TGTGCCAGCAGCCCCGGGCAGGGGAACGCGAACACCGGGGAGCTGTTTTTT

size: -
D: TRBD2
V: TRBV5-1
J: TRBJ2-5
CDR3: CASSDQRGVRETQYF
DNA: TGCGCCAGCTCCGACCAGCGGGGGGTTAGGGAGACCCAGTACTTC

size: -
D: TRBD1
V: TRBV9
J: TRBJ2-6
CDR3: CASSVETGGVPGANVLTF
DNA: TGTGCCAGCAGCGTCGAGACAGGGGGCGTCCCCGGGGCCAACGTCCTGACTTTC

size: -
D: -
V: TRBV24-1
J: TRBJ1-5
CDR3: CATSDPAEGNQPQHF
DNA: TGTGCCACCAGTGATCCCGCAGAGGGCAATCAGCCCCAGCATTTT

size: -
D: TRBD1
V: TRBV12-3/TRBV12-4
J: TRBJ1-6
CDR3: CASRDRVNSPLHF
DNA: TGTGCCAGCAGGGACAGGGTGAATTCACCCCTCCACTTT

size: -
D: -
V: TRBV27
J: TRBJ2-5
CDR3: CASSLSSPETQYF
DNA: TGTGCCAGCAGTTTATCCAGTCCTGAGACCCAGTACTTC

size: few
D: TRBD2
V: TRBV5-8
J: TRBJ2-2
CDR3: CASKPLGRDRAGELFF
DNA: TGTGCCAGCAAACCTCTCGGGAGGGATCGGGCCGGGGAGCTGTTTTTT

size: -
D: TRBD1
V: TRBV24-1
J: TRBJ1-1
CDR3: CATSSTGADTEAFF
DNA: TGTGCCACCAGTAGTACAGGGGCGGACACTGAAGCTTTCTTT

size: -
D: TRBD1
V: TRBV5-6
J: TRBJ1-5
CDR3: CASSLLAQGNNQPQHF
DNA: TGTGCCAGCAGCTTGTTGGCACAGGGGAACAATCAGCCCCAGCATTTT

size: -
D: TRBD1
V: TRBV5-6
J: TRBJ2-7
CDR3: CASSLTGVRSSYEQYF
DNA: TGTGCCAGCAGCTTAACAGGGGTTCGAAGCTCCTACGAGCAGTACTTC

size: -
D: -
V: TRBV28
J: TRBJ1-2
CDR3: CASSRPPGGYGYTF
DNA: TGTGCCAGCAGTAGACCCCCCGGGGGCTATGGCTACACCTTC

size: -
D: TRBD2
V: TRBV5-4
J: TRBJ2-7
CDR3: CASSPGGGSYEQYF
DNA: TGTGCCAGCAGCCCCGGGGGAGGGTCCTACGAGCAGTACTTC

size: -
D: -
V: TRBV12-5
J: TRBJ1-1
CDR3: CASGLGGGAEAFF
DNA: TGTGCTAGTGGTTTGGGGGGAGGCGCTGAAGCTTTCTTT

size: -
D: -
V: TRBV11-3
J: TRBJ2-5
CDR3: CASSLSNPGQETQYF
DNA: TGTGCCAGCAGCTTGAGCAACCCAGGCCAAGAGACCCAGTACTTC

size: -
D: -
V: TRBV24-1
J: TRBJ1-3
CDR3: CATSDSGTGNTIYF
DNA: TGTGCCACCAGTGATTCAGGGACTGGAAACACCATATATTTT

size: -
D: -
V: TRBV14
J: TRBJ2-1
CDR3: CASSRTPGVWSSYNEQFF
DNA: TGTGCCAGCAGCCGGACTCCGGGGGTGTGGAGCTCCTACAATGAGCAGTTCTTC

size: -
D: TRBD1
V: TRBV7-3
J: TRBJ2-3
CDR3: CASSLVPGQRTDTQYF
DNA: TGTGCCAGCAGCCTCGTTCCGGGACAGCGCACAGATACGCAGTATTTT

size: -
D: TRBD2
V: TRBV19
J: TRBJ2-7
CDR3: CASRPPGLAGDEQYF
DNA: TGTGCCAGTAGGCCTCCGGGACTAGCGGGGGACGAGCAGTACTTC

size: once
D: TRBD1
V: TRBV6-4
J: TRBJ1-4
CDR3: CASSDWRDREVEKLFF
DNA: TGTGCCAGCAGTGATTGGAGAGACAGGGAGGTCGAAAAACTGTTTTTT